This T cell receptor beta chain was profiled in a study of identical twins. A few counts support this clonotype. The antigen remains unidentified. The study, taken as a whole, reports: Out-of-frame TCR alpha sharing in monozygotic twins exceeded recombination model predictions. Within twin pairs, the out-of-frame alpha sequences they shared showed excess low generation probability.

cDNA molecules carried unique molecular identifiers, and template switching added a universal primer site. TCRdb redid the calling of the 5' RACE reads with MiXCR, one entry per CDR3 protein. In the table there are some 570,000 distinct CDR3 sequences, around 24% of which are singletons. Germline V lookup: CDR1 MNHEY, CDR2 SVGEGT. V lost 5 bases, J lost 0 bases, and 17 bases lay in between. The CDR3 runs 16 residues. The data were also submitted as part of a second study, on yellow fever vaccine responses in identical twins.

The chain combines TRBV6-2 or TRBV6-3 with TRBJ2-7; D unclear. The sample was CD4+ T cells sorted from blood. The receptor's source is a woman aged 18-29 years in good health. The chain's CDR3 is CASSPLLAHSSYEQYF. DNA of the CDR3: TGTGCCAGCAGTCCCCTCTTGGCGCATAGCTCCTACGAGCAGTACTTC.